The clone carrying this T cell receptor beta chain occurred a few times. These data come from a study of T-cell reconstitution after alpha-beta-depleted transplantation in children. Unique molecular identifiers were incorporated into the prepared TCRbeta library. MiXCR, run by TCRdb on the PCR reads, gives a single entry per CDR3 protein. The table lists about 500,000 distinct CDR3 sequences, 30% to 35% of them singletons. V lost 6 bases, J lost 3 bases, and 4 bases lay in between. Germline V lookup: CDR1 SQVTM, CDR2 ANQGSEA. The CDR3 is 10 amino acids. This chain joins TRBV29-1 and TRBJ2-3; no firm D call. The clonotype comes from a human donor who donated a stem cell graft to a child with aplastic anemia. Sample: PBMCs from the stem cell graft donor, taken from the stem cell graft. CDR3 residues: CSVDTDTQYF. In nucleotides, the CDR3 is TGCAGCGTAGATACAGATACGCAGTATTTT.